This passage covers 6 T cell receptor beta chains from one sample sequenced in a study of blood T cell repertoires in COVID-19. Sequenced by immunoSEQ multiplex PCR; TCRdb stores in-frame clones only, minus some. Found here are about 39,000 clones, more than 85% of them singletons; the top ten hold roughly 2%. The sequenced sample was peripheral blood. The origin of the receptors is a man aged 45-65 years with active COVID-19.

In nucleotides, the CDR3 is TGTGCCAGCAGCTTAGGAGTTTTAGCGGGGGGCCCCGGGGAGCTGTTTTTT. Translating gives CASSLGVLAGGPGELFF. J is TRBJ2-2 and V is TRBV7-2, with 10 bases that match TRBD2. CDR3 length: 17 amino acids. V shed 1 base, J shed 6 bases, and the junction held 8 bases outside the gene matches. Germline CDR1 reads SGHTA; CDR2 reads FQGNSA.

The CDR3 nucleotides read TGTGCCAGCAGGGAGGAGGCCTCTGGTGAGCAGTTCTTC. It encodes CASREEASGEQFF. This chain connects TRBV6-5 to TRBJ2-1, with D possibly matching TRBD2 (5 bases). This CDR3 comprises 13 residues. Per germline, CDR1 MNHEY and CDR2 SVGAGI. With 6 bases removed from V and 9 bases from J, the gap between germline ends came to 15 bases.

The rearrangement joins TRBV19 to TRBJ1-5; D is perhaps TRBD1 (5 bases). Germline V gives CDR1 LNHDA, CDR2 SQIVND (reference sequence). Trimming cost V 5 bases and J 2 bases, with 13 bases left between them. CDR3 length: 15 residues. CDR3 protein: CASSLDSVGNQPQHF. CDR3 bases: TGTGCCAGTAGTCTCGACAGTGTTGGCAATCAGCCCCAGCATTTT.

The chain is built from TRBV6-6 and TRBJ1-2; D is perhaps TRBD1 (6 bases). The CDR3 sequence is 15 residues long. Trimming stripped 2 bases from V and 7 bases from J, with 17 bases between. Germline assignment: CDR1 MNHNY and CDR2 SVGAGI (reference sequence). The DNA for the CDR3 is TGTGCCAGCAGTTACGACCCGACAGGAGAGCTTGGCTACACCTTC. This codes for CASSYDPTGELGYTF.

The J gene is TRBJ2-7, the V gene TRBV7-6; 9 positions match TRBD2. V lost 1 base, J lost 2 bases, and 3 bases stayed unmatched. The CDR3 is 15 amino acids. Looked up from germline, CDR1 is SGHVS and CDR2 is FNYEAQ. The CDR3 here is CASSLGSGGTYEQYF. Here the CDR3 DNA reads TGTGCCAGCAGCTTAGGCAGCGGGGGGACCTACGAGCAGTACTTC.

V gene TRBV24-1 combines with J gene TRBJ2-3, with D hard to call. V was trimmed by 2 bases and J by 6 bases, leaving 5 bases between them. The CDR3 is 12 amino acids. Looked up from germline, CDR1 is KGHDR and CDR2 is SFDVKD. The CDR3 DNA reads as TGTGCCACCAGTGATTACTCGGATACGCAGTATTTT. Translated: CATSDYSDTQYF.